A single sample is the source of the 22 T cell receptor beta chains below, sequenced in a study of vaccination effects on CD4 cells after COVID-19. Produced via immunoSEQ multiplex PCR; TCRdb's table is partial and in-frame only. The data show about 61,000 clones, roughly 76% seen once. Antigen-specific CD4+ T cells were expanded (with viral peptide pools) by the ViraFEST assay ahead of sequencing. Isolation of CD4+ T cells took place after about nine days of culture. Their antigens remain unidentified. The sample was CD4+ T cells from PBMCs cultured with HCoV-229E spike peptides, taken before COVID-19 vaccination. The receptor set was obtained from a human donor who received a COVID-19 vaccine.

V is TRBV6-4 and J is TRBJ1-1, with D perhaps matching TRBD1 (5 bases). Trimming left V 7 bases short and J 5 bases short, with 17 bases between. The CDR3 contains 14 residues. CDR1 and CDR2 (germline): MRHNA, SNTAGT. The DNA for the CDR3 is TGTGCCAGCACCGTGAACGGCCCAGGGACTGAAGCTTTCTTT. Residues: CASTVNGPGTEAFF.

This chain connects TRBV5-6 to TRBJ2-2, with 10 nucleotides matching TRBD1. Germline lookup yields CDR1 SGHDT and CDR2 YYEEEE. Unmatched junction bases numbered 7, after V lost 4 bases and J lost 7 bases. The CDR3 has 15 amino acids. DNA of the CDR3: TGTGCCAGCAGCCCGACAGGGGGCTCGGGCGGGGAGCTGTTTTTT. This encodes CASSPTGGSGGELFF.

The CDR3 is CAGATGFGGYTF. The CDR3, as DNA: TGTGCCGGGGCGACAGGGTTCGGTGGCTACACCTTC. The chain is built from TRBV2 and TRBJ1-2; 7 positions agree with TRBD1. This CDR3 has 12 amino acids. Germline CDR1 and CDR2: SNHLY and FYNNEI. J was trimmed by 7 bases and V by 11 bases; bases with no gene match: 10. The full variable domain, its missing parts supplied by reference TRBV2 and TRBJ1-2, is EPEVTQTPSHQVTQMGQEVILRCVPISNHLYFYWYRQILGQKVEFLVSFYNNEISEKSEIFDDQFSVERPDGSNFTLKIRSTKLEDSAMYFCAGATGFGGYTFGSGTRLTVV.

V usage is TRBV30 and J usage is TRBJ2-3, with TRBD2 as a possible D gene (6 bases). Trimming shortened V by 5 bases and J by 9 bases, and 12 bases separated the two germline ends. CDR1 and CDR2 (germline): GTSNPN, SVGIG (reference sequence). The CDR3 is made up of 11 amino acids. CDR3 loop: CAWDTSITQYF. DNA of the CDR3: TGTGCCTGGGATACTAGCATAACGCAGTATTTT.

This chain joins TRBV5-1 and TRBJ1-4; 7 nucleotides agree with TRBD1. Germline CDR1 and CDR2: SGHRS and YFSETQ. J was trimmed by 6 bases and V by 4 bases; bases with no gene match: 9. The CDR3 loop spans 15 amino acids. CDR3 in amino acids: CASSEFTGEDEKLFF. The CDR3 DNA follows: TGCGCCAGCAGCGAATTCACAGGGGAGGATGAAAAACTGTTTTTT. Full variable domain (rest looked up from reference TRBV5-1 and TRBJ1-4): KAGVTQTPRYLIKTRGQQVTLSCSPISGHRSVSWYQQTPGQGLQFLFEYFSETQRNKGNFPGRFSGRQFSNSRSEMNVSTLELGDSALYLCASSEFTGEDEKLFFGSGTQLSVL.

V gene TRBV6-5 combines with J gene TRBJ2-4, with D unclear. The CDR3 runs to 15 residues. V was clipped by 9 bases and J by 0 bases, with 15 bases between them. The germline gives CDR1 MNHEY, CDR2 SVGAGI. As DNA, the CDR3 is TGTGCCAGTCGAACAGACCTTCTAGCCAAAAACATTCAGTACTTC. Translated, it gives CASRTDLLAKNIQYF.

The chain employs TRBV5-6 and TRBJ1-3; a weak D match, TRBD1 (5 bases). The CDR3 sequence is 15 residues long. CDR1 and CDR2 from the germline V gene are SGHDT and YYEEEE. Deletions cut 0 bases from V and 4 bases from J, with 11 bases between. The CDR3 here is CASSLAGVAGNTIYF. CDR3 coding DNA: TGTGCCAGCAGCTTGGCGGGGGTAGCGGGAAACACCATATATTTT. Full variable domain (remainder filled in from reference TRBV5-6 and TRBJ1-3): DAGVTQSPTHLIKTRGQQVTLRCSPKSGHDTVSWYQQALGQGPQFIFQYYEEEERQRGNFPDRFSGHQFPNYSSELNVNALLLGDSALYLCASSLAGVAGNTIYFGEGSWLTVV.

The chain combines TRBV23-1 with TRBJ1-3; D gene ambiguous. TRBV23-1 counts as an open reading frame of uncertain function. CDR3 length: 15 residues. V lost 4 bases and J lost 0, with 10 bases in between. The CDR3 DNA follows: TGCGCCAGCAGTCCAGAAGTGCACTCTGGAAACACCATATATTTT. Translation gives CASSPEVHSGNTIYF.

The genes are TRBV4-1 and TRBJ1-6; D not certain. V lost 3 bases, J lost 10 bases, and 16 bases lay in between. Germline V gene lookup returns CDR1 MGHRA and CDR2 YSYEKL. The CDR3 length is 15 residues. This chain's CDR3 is CASSQGNSGFSPLHF. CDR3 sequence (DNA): TGCGCCAGCAGCCAGGGAAACAGTGGATTCTCACCCCTCCACTTT.

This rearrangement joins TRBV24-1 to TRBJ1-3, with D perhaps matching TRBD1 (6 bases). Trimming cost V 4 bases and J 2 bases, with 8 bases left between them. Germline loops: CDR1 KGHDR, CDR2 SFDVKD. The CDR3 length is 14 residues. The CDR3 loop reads CATSEGAPGNTIYF. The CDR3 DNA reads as TGTGCCACCAGTGAGGGGGCGCCTGGAAACACCATATATTTT.

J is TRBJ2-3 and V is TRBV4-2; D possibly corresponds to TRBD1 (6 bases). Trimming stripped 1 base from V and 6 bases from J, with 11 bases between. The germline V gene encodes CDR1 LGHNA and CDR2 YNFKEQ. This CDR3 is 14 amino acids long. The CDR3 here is CASSQVQGPDTQYF. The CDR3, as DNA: TGTGCCAGCAGCCAAGTCCAGGGGCCGGATACGCAGTATTTT.

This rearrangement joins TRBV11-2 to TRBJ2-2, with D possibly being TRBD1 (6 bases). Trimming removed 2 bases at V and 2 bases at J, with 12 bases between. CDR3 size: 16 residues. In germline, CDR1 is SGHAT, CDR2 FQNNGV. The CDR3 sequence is CASSLMGAHNTGELFF. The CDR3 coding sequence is TGTGCCAGCAGCTTAATGGGGGCGCATAACACCGGGGAGCTGTTTTTT.

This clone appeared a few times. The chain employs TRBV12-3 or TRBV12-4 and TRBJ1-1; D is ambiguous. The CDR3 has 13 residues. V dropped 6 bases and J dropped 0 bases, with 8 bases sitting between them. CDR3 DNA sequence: TGTGCCAGCAGACTTGACCTGAACACTGAAGCTTTCTTT. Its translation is CASRLDLNTEAFF.

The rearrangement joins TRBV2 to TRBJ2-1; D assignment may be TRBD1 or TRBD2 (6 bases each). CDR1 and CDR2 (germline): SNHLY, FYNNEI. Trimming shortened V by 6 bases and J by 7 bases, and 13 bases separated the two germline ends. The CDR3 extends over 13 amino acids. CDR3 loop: CASSRGLANEQFF. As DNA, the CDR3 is TGTGCCAGCAGCAGGGGACTTGCGAATGAGCAGTTCTTC.

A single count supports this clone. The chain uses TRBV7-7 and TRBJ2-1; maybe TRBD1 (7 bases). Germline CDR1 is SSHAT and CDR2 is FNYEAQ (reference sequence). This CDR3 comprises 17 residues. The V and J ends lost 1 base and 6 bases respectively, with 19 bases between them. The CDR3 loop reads CASSLGGGRGVGNEQFF. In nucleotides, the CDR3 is TGTGCCAGCAGCTTAGGGGGCGGCAGGGGGGTCGGCAATGAGCAGTTCTTC.

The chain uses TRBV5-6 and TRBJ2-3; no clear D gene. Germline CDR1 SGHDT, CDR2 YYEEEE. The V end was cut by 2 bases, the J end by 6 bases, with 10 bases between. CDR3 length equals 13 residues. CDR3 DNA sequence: TGTGCCAGCAGCTTTTTTGATATGGATACGCAGTATTTT. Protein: CASSFFDMDTQYF.

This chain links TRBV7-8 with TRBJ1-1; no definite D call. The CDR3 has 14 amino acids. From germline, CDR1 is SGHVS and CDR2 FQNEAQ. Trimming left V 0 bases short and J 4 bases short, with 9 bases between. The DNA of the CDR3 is TGTGCCAGCAGCTTAGCCCTCCGGGGCACTGAAGCTTTCTTT. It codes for CASSLALRGTEAFF.

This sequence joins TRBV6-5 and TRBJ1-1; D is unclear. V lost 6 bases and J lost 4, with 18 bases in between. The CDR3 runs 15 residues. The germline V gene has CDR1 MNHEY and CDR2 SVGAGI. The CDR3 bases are TGTGCCAGCAGATATACGGAGGGATTGGGCACTGAAGCTTTCTTT. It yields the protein CASRYTEGLGTEAFF.

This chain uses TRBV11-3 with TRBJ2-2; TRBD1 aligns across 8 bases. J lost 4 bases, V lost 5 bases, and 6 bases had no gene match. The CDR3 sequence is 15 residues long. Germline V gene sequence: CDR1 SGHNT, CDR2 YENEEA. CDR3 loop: CASSPRTGLTGELFF. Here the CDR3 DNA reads TGTGCCAGCAGCCCCCGGACAGGGCTCACCGGGGAGCTGTTTTTT.

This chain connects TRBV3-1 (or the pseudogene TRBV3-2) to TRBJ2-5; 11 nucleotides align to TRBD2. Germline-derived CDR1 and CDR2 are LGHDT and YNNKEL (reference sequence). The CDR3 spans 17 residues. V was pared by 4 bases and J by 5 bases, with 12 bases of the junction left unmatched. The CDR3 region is CASSLYSGGAMGETQYF. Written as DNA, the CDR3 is TGTGCCAGCAGCCTGTATAGCGGGGGGGCCATGGGGGAGACCCAGTACTTC.

The DNA of the CDR3 is TGCGCCAGCAGCTTGGGGGGGGCGGATGAAAAACTGTTTTTT. Its protein is CASSLGGADEKLFF. The chain has TRBV5-1 and TRBJ1-4, with D perhaps matching TRBD1 (6 bases). The V and J ends lost 0 bases and 6 bases respectively, with 9 bases between them. CDR1 SGHRS and CDR2 YFSETQ come from the germline V gene. The CDR3 covers 14 residues.

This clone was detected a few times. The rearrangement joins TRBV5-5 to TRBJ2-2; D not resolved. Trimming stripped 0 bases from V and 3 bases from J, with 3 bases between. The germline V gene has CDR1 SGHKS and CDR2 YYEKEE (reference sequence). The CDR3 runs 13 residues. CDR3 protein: CASSLAYTGELFF. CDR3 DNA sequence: TGTGCCAGCAGCTTGGCGTACACCGGGGAGCTGTTTTTT.